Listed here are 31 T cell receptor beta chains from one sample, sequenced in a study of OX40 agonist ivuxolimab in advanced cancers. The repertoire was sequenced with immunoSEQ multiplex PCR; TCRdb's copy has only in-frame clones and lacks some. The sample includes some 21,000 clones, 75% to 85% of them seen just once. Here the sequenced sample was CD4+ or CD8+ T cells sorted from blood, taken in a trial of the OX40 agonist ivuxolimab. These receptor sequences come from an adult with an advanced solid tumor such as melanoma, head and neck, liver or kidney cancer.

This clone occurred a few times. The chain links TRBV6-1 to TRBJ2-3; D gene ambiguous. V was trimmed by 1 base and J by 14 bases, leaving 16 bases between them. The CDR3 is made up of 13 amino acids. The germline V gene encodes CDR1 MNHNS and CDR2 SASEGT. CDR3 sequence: CASSEGVGPAPYF. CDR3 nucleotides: TGTGCCAGCAGTGAAGGGGTCGGACCAGCCCCGTATTTT.

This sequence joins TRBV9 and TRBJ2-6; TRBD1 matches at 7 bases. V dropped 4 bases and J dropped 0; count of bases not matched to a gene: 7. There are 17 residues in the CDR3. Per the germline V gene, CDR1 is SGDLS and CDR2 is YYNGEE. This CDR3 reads CASSTWDSLSGANVLTF. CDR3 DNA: TGTGCCAGCAGCACCTGGGACAGCCTCTCTGGGGCCAACGTCCTGACTTTC.

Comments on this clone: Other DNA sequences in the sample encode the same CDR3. CDR3 nucleotide sequence: TGCGCCAGCAGCTTGGCTAGCGGCGGCACAGATACGCAGTATTTT. Encoded protein: CASSLASGGTDTQYF. The chain is built from TRBV5-1 and TRBJ2-3; 7 bases map to TRBD2. Germline lookup yields CDR1 SGHRS and CDR2 YFSETQ. The length of the CDR3 is 15 residues. The V segment lost 0 bases and the J segment 1 base; nucleotides outside the gene matches: 2.

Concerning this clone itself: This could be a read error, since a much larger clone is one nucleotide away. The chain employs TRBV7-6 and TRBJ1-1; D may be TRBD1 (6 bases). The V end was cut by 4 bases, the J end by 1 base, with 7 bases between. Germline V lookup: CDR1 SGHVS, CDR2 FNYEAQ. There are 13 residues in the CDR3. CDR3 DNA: TGTGCCAGCAGCTCGGACAGGAACACTGAAGCTTTCTTT. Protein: CASSSDRNTEAFF.

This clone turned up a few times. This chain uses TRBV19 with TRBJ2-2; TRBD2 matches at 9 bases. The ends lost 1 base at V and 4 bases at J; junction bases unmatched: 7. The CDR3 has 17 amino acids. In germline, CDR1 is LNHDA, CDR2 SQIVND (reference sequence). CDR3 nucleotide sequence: TGTGCCAGTAGTATAGCAGGCGGGAGGGCCGGCACCGGGGAGCTGTTTTTT. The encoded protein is CASSIAGGRAGTGELFF.

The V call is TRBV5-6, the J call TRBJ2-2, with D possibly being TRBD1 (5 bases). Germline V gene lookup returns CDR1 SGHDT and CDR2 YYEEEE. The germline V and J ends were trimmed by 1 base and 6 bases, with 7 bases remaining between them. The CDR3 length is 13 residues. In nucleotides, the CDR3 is TGTGCCAGCAGCTTGAGCAGGGCCGGGGAGCTGTTTTTT. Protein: CASSLSRAGELFF.

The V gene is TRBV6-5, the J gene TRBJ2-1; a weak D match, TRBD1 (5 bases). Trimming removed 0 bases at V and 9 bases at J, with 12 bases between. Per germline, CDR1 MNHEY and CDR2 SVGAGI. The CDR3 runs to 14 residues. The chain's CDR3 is CASSYSWQGAEQFF. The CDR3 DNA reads TGTGCCAGCAGTTACTCTTGGCAGGGTGCTGAGCAGTTCTTC.

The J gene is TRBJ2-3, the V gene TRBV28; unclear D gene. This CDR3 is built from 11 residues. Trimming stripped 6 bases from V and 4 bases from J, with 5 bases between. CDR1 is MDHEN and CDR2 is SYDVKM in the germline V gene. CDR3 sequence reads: CASRNADTQYF. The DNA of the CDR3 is TGTGCCAGCAGAAACGCAGATACGCAGTATTTT.

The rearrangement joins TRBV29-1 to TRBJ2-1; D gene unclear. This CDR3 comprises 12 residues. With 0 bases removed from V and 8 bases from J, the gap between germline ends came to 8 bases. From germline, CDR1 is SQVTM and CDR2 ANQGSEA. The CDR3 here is CSVEDQRDEQFF. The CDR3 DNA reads TGCAGCGTTGAAGATCAAAGAGATGAGCAGTTCTTC.

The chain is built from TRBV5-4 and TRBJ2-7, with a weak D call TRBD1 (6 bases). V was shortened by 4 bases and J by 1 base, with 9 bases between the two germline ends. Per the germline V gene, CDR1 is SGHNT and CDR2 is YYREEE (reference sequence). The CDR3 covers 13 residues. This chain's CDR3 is CASSKGHSYEQYF. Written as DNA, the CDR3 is TGTGCCAGCAGCAAGGGACATTCCTACGAGCAGTACTTC.

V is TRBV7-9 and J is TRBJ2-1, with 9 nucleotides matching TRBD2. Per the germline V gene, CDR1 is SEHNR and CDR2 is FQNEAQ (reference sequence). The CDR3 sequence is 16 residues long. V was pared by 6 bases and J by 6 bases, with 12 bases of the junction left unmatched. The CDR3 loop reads CASSPPLAGILNEQFF. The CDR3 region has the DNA TGTGCCAGCAGTCCCCCCCTAGCGGGAATTCTCAATGAGCAGTTCTTC.

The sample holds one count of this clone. CDR3 nucleotides: TGTGCCAGCAGCGCCACTAGCGGGAGTTTTCCCACAGATACGCAGTATTTT. It encodes CASSATSGSFPTDTQYF. The rearrangement joins TRBV5-6 to TRBJ2-3, with 11 bases that match TRBD2. Germline V gene data show CDR1 as SGHDT and CDR2 as YYEEEE. The CDR3 contains 17 residues. The J segment lost 2 bases and the V segment lost 4 bases, leaving 9 bases of the junction unmatched. Variable domain in full (rest from reference TRBV5-6 and TRBJ2-3): DAGVTQSPTHLIKTRGQQVTLRCSPKSGHDTVSWYQQALGQGPQFIFQYYEEEERQRGNFPDRFSGHQFPNYSSELNVNALLLGDSALYLCASSATSGSFPTDTQYFGPGTRLTVL.

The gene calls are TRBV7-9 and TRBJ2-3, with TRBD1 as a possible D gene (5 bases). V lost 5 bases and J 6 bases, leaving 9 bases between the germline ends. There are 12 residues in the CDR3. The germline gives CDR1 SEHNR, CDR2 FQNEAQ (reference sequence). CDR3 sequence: CASSHPGDTQYF. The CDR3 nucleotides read TGTGCCAGCAGCCACCCAGGGGATACGCAGTATTTT. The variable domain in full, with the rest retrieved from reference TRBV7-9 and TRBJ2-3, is DTGVSQNPRHKITKRGQNVTFRCDPISEHNRLYWYRQTLGQGPEFLTYFQNEAQLEKSRLLSDRFSAERPKGSFSTLEIQRTEQGDSAMYLCASSHPGDTQYFGPGTRLTVL.

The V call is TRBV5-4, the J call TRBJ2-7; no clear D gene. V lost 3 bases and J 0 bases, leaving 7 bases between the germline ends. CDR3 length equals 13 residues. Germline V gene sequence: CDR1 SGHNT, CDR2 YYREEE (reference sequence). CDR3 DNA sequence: TGTGCCAGCAGCTGGGCTAGCTCCTACGAGCAGTACTTC. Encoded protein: CASSWASSYEQYF. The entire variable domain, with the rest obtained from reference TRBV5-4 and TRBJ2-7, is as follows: ETGVTQSPTHLIKTRGQQVTLRCSSQSGHNTVSWYQQALGQGPQFIFQYYREEENGRGNFPPRFSGLQFPNYSSELNVNALELDDSALYLCASSWASSYEQYFGPGTRLTVT.

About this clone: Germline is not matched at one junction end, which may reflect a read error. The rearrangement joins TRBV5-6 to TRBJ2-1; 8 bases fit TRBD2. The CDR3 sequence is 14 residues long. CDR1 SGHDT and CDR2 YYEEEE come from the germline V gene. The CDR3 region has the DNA TGTGCCAGCACCTTGGCGGGGGGTTTCTATGAGCAGTTCTTC. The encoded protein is CASTLAGGFYEQFF.

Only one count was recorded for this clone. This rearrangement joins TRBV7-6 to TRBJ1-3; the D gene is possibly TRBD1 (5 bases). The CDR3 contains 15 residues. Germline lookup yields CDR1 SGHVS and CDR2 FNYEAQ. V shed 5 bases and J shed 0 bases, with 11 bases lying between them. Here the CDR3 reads CASSRGQTSGNTIYF. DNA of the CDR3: TGTGCCAGCAGCCGAGGACAAACCTCTGGAAACACCATATATTTT.

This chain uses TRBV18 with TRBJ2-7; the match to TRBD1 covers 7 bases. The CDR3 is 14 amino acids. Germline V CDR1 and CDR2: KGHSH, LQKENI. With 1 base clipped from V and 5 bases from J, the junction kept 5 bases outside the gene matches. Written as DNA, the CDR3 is TGTGCCAGCTCACCACAGCCAGGGGGTAACGAGCAGTACTTC. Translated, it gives CASSPQPGGNEQYF. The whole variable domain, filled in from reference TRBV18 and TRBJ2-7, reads NAGVMQNPRHLVRRRGQEARLRCSPMKGHSHVYWYRQLPEEGLKFMVYLQKENIIDESGMPKERFSAEFPKEGPSILRIQQVVRGDSAAYFCASSPQPGGNEQYFGPGTRLTVT.

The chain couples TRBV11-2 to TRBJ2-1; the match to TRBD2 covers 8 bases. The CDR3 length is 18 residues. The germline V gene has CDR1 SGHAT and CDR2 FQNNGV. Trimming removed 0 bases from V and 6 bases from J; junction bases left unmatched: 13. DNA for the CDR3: TGTGCCAGCAGCTTAGAAGCGGGAGAGCTGGTCCAGGGCAATGAGCAGTTCTTC. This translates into CASSLEAGELVQGNEQFF.

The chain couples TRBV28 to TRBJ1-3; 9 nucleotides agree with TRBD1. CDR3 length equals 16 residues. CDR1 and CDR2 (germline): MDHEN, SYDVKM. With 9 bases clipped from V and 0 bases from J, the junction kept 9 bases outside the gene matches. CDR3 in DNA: TGTGCCAGTGGGATGCCGGGACAGGGCTCTGGAAACACCATATATTTT. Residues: CASGMPGQGSGNTIYF.

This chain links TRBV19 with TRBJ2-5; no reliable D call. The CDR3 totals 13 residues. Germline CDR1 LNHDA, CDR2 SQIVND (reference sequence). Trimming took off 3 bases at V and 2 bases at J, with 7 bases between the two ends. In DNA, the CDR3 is TGTGCCAGTAGTATCAGATTACAAGAGACCCAGTACTTC. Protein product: CASSIRLQETQYF.

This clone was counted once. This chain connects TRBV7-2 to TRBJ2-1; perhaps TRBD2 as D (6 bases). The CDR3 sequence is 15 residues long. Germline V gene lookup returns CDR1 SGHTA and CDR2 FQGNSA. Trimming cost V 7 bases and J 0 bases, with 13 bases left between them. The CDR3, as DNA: TGTGCCAGCACCCCGGGGGTGAGCTCCTACAATGAGCAGTTCTTC. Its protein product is CASTPGVSSYNEQFF.

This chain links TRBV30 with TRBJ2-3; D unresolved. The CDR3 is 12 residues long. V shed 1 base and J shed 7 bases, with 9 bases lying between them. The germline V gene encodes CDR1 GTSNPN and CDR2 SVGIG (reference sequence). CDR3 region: CAWSGAQHTQYF. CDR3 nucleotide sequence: TGTGCCTGGAGTGGGGCACAGCATACGCAGTATTTT.

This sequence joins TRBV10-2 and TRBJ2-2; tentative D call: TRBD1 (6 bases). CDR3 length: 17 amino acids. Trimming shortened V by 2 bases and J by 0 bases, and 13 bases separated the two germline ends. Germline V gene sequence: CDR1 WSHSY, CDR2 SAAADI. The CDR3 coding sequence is TGCGCCAGCAGTGAGCGGGTAGGGACAACGAACACCGGGGAGCTGTTTTTT. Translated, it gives CASSERVGTTNTGELFF.

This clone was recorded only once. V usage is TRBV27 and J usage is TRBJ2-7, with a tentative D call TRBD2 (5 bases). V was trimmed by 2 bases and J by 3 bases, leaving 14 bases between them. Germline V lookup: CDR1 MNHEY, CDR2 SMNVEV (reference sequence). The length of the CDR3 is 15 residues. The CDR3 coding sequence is TGTGCCAGCAGTTTAAGAGGCGGGTTACTCTACGAGCAGTACTTC. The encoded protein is CASSLRGGLLYEQYF.

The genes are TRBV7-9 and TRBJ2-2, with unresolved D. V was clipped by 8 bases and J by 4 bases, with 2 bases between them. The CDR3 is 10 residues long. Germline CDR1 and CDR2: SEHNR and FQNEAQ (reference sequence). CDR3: CASLTGELFF. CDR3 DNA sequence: TGTGCCAGCCTCACCGGGGAGCTGTTTTTT.

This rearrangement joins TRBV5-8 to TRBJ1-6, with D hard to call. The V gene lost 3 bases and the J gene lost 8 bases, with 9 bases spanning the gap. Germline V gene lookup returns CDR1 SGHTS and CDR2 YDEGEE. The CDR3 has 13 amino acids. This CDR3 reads CASSSRFYSPLHF. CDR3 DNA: TGTGCCAGCAGCTCAAGGTTCTATTCACCCCTCCACTTT.

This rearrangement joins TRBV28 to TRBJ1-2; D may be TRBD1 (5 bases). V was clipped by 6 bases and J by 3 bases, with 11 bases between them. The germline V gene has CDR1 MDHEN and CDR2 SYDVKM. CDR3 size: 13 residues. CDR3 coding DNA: TGTGCCAGCAGGCGGGCGGGGGACTATGGCTACACCTTC. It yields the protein CASRRAGDYGYTF.

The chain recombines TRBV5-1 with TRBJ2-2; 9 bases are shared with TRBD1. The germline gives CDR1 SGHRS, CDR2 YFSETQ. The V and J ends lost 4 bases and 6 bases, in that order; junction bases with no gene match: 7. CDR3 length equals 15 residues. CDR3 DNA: TGCGCCAGCAGCCAATGGACAGGGGCGGCCGGGGAGCTGTTTTTT. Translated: CASSQWTGAAGELFF.

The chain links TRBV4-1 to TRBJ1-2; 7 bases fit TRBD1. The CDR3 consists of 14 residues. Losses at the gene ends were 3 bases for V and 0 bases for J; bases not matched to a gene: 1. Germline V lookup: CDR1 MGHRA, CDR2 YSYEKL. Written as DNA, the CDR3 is TGCGCCAGCAGCCAGGACAGGTCTAACTATGGCTACACCTTC. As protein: CASSQDRSNYGYTF.

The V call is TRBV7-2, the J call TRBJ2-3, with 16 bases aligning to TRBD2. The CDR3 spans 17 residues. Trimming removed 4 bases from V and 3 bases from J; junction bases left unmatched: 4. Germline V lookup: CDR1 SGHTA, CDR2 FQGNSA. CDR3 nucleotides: TGTGCCAGCAGCTCATCGGGACTAGCGGGGGGGACAGATACGCAGTATTTT. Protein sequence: CASSSSGLAGGTDTQYF.

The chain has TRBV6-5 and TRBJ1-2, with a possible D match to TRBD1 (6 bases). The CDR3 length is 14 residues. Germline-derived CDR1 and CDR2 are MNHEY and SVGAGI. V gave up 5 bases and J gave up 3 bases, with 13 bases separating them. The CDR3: CASSPTGSDYGYTF. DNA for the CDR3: TGTGCCAGCAGTCCTACAGGGTCTGACTATGGCTACACCTTC.